This T cell receptor beta chain originates from a study of T cell changes during pregnancy in multiple sclerosis. TCRdb keeps only in-frame clones here, not all; method: immunoSEQ multiplex PCR. The data hold 48,000 or so clones, with about 94% observed a single time. Material: CD4+ T cells from peripheral blood mononuclear cells, obtained in the first trimester of pregnancy. The receptor was isolated from a female donor with multiple sclerosis, enrolled in a pregnancy study.

The CDR3 spells CAWGRGDLNQPQHF. CDR3 sequence (DNA): TGTGCCTGGGGCAGGGGGGATCTCAATCAGCCCCAGCATTTT. This chain joins TRBV30 and TRBJ1-5, with 7 bases fitting TRBD1. V was clipped by 5 bases and J by 3 bases; unmatched bases: 7. The V gene's germline CDR1 is GTSNPN and CDR2 SVGIG (reference sequence). The length of the CDR3 is 14 residues.